A selection of T cell receptor beta chains follows, all from one sample in a study of control samples from healthy donors and cancer patients. Data came from immunoSEQ multiplex PCR; TCRdb stores just in-frame clones and leaves some out. The table includes approximately 190,000 clones, 91% detected once. The sequencing sample was made of blood. These receptors came from a man aged 25 to 40 in good health. CDR3s include the opening cysteine and the closing phenylalanine or tryptophan. D genes are given only for firm matches. Expanded clones get a size class; other rows say once, few or many, or leave the size out.

TRBV5-5	TRBJ2-7	NA	TRBD1	TGTGCCAGCAGCTTGCTGGGGACAGGGAACGAGCAGTACTTC	CASSLLGTGNEQYF
TRBV23-1	TRBJ1-5	NA	NA	TGCGCCAGCTCCCAGGGGTGTAGCAATCAGCCCCAGCATTTT	CASSQGCSNQPQHF
TRBV20-1	TRBJ1-1	NA	NA	TGCAGTGGAATGGGGGGTATGGTAGCTTTCTTT	CSGMGGMVAFF
TRBV2	TRBJ2-1	NA	NA	TGTGCCAGCATGGGTTCGGGTTTCTCCTACAATGAGCAGTTCTTC	CASMGSGFSYNEQFF
TRBV4-1	TRBJ1-1	NA	NA	TGCGCCAGCAGCCAAGCCCCCAGGGGCACTGAAGCTTTCTTT	CASSQAPRGTEAFF
TRBV9	TRBJ2-1	NA	TRBD2	TGTGCCAGCAGCGTCCAGGGAGCGGGGGGGTTCAATGAGCAGTTCTTC	CASSVQGAGGFNEQFF
TRBV20-1	TRBJ1-4	NA	NA	TGCAGTGCTAGTTGGGGACATGTTGCAACTAATGAAAAACTGTTTTTT	CSASWGHVATNEKLFF
TRBV30	TRBJ1-6	NA	NA	TGTGCCTACCGGGGGGGGTCACCCCTCCACTTT	CAYRGGSPLHF
TRBV6-5	TRBJ1-2	NA	TRBD1	TGTGCCAGCAGAGAGGACAGGGACGGCGGCTACACCTTC	CASREDRDGGYTF
TRBV30	TRBJ2-7	once	TRBD2	TGTGCCTGGAGTGTACAACCTCTAGCGGGGGGGAACGAGCAGTACTTC	CAWSVQPLAGGNEQYF
TRBV5-6	TRBJ2-4	NA	TRBD2	TGTGCCAGCAGCGGGGGAGGGAAAGTAGCCAAAAACATTCAGTACTTC	CASSGGGKVAKNIQYF
TRBV5-5	TRBJ1-2	NA	NA	TGTGCCAGCAGCTTGGCATCCGGGAGCACCTATGGCTACACCTTC	CASSLASGSTYGYTF
TRBV7-9	TRBJ1-2	NA	NA	TGTGCCAGCAGCTTAGCGACAGCCGGCTACACCTTC	CASSLATAGYTF
TRBV3-1/TRBV3-2	TRBJ2-3	NA	TRBD2	TGTGCCAGCAGCCAAGGCACTAGCGGGGGTTCCGTTCGTACGCAGTATTTT	CASSQGTSGGSVRTQYF
TRBV19	TRBJ2-1	NA	NA	TGTGCCAGTAGTATACAAAGGTCTTCCAATGAGCAGTTCTTC	CASSIQRSSNEQFF
TRBV30	TRBJ2-1	once	TRBD1	TGTGCCTGCCTAGACAGGGGGGGGATTGAGCAGTTCTTC	CACLDRGGIEQFF